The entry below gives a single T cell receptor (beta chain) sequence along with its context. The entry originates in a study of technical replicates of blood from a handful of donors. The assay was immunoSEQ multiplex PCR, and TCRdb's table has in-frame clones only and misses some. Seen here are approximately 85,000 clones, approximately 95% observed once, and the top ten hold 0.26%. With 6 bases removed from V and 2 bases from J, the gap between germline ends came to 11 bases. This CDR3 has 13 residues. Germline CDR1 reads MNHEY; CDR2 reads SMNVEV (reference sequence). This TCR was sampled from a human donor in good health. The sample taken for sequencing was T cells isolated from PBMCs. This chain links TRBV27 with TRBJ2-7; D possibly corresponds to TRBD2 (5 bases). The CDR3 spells CASRTGVTYEQYF. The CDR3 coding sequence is TGTGCCAGCAGGACCGGGGTTACCTACGAGCAGTACTTC.